The 19 T cell receptor beta chains listed next were all sequenced from one sample in a study of blood T cells in healthy people across ages. It was with a sample-barcoded 5' primer and a J-beta primer mix that a second PCR of roughly 6 to 12 cycles was run. TCRdb re-called the 5' RACE reads with MiXCR, one entry per CDR3 protein. The sample has some 890,000 distinct CDR3 sequences, roughly 28% seen once. This same sample was also taken into another study, of T cells of mothers and their children.

Sample: blood. Receptor source: a woman in her thirties or forties in good health.

Ten or more counts support this clonotype. V usage is TRBV27 and J usage is TRBJ1-2, with TRBD1 matching 7 bases. V was clipped by 7 bases and J by 3 bases; unmatched bases: 5. The germline V gene has CDR1 MNHEY and CDR2 SMNVEV (reference sequence). The CDR3 has 13 residues. The CDR3 loop reads CASKRDRDYGYTF. CDR3 sequence (DNA): TGTGCCAGCAAGAGAGACAGGGACTATGGCTACACCTTC.

This clonotype showed up many times. J is TRBJ2-7 and V is TRBV3-1, with unresolved D. Germline CDR1 reads LGHDT; CDR2 reads YNNKEL (reference sequence). CDR3 size: 15 residues. V shed 0 bases and J shed 2 bases, with 11 bases lying between them. Here the CDR3 reads CASSQDERKPYEQYF. CDR3 DNA: TGTGCCAGCAGCCAAGATGAGAGGAAGCCCTACGAGCAGTACTTC.

Comment on this clonotype: Just one base apart from a much larger clone, this may be a read error. The rearrangement joins TRBV29-1 to TRBJ2-1; TRBD2 might be the D (6 bases). Germline CDR1 and CDR2: SQVTM and ANQGSEA. The length of the CDR3 is 11 residues. With 1 base removed from V and 10 bases from J, the gap between germline ends came to 8 bases. CDR3 nucleotides: TGCAGCGTTGAAGGCGGGAAAGAGCAGTTCTTC. Its protein product is CSVEGGKEQFF.

As to this clonotype: At one of its ends the junction is not consistent with the germline gene, which may arise from a read error. The rearrangement joins TRBV7-2 to TRBJ1-1; D unresolved. The CDR3 length is 13 residues. Germline V gene data show CDR1 as SGHTA and CDR2 as FQGNSA. Written as DNA, the CDR3 is TGTGCCAGCAGCTTAGGAGTGAACACTGAAGCTGTCTTT. Its translation: CASSLGVNTEAVF.

This chain connects TRBV7-2 to TRBJ2-1; 14 nucleotides match TRBD2. CDR3 length: 18 amino acids. J gave up 7 bases and V 4 bases, and 12 bases lay outside the gene matches. Germline-derived CDR1 and CDR2 are SGHTA and FQGNSA. The CDR3 loop reads CASSSLGGTSGGKNEQFF. The DNA for the CDR3 is TGTGCCAGCAGCTCCTTAGGTGGGACTAGCGGGGGAAAGAATGAGCAGTTCTTC.

This clonotype was detected a few times. V and J are TRBV7-9 and TRBJ2-7; D unclear. CDR1 and CDR2 (germline): SEHNR, FQNEAQ (reference sequence). V was cut by 5 bases and J by 1 base, with 9 bases left in between. The CDR3 extends over 13 amino acids. CDR3 bases: TGTGCCAGCAGCCCCAAGGGATCCTACGAGCAGTACTTC. This translates into CASSPKGSYEQYF.

As concerns this clonotype: This could be a read error, since a much larger clone is one nucleotide away. The chain has TRBV4-1 and TRBJ2-1; tentatively, D is TRBD1 (7 bases). Per germline, CDR1 MGHRA and CDR2 YSYEKL. The CDR3 sequence is 12 residues long. Between the trimmed V and J ends, which lost 4 bases and 11 bases, there was a span of 12 bases. CDR3 nucleotide sequence: TGCGCCAGCAGCCCCCAGGGGGGTAAGCAGTTCTTC. Amino acid sequence: CASSPQGGKQFF.

This clonotype was detected many times. The rearrangement joins TRBV5-1 to TRBJ2-5; D not resolved. Germline CDR1 SGHRS, CDR2 YFSETQ. This CDR3 has 14 amino acids. Trimming shortened V by 3 bases and J by 0 bases, and 9 bases separated the two germline ends. CDR3: CASSSPSYQETQYF. CDR3 bases: TGCGCCAGCAGCTCGCCGTCCTACCAAGAGACCCAGTACTTC.

The sample holds a few counts of this clonotype. This chain uses TRBV10-3 with TRBJ2-1; the D gene is possibly TRBD1 (6 bases). V dropped 3 bases and J dropped 2 bases, with 11 bases sitting between them. This CDR3 is built from 15 residues. Germline assignment: CDR1 ENHRY and CDR2 SYGVKD. The CDR3 DNA reads as TGTGCCATCAGTGAAAGACAGGACGCCTACAATGAGCAGTTCTTC. Protein product: CAISERQDAYNEQFF.

This clonotype appeared many times. The rearrangement links TRBV12-3 or TRBV12-4 to TRBJ2-5; the match to TRBD1 covers 7 bases. With 1 base clipped from V and 9 bases from J, the junction kept 8 bases outside the gene matches. This CDR3 region has 14 residues. CDR3 nucleotide sequence: TGTGCCAGCAGTTTAGGGCCAGGGGGAAAGGCCCAGTACTTC. Translated, it gives CASSLGPGGKAQYF.

This clonotype has a handful of counts. The chain uses TRBV7-2 and TRBJ1-6; tentatively, D is TRBD1 (5 bases). The CDR3 covers 14 residues. Looked up from germline, CDR1 is SGHTA and CDR2 is FQGNSA. The V gene lost 1 base and the J gene lost 9 bases, with 10 bases spanning the gap. Written as DNA, the CDR3 is TGTGCCAGCAGCTTAGGAAGAGGGGCTTCACCCCTCCACTTT. Its translation: CASSLGRGASPLHF. The full variable domain, completed using reference TRBV7-2 and TRBJ1-6, is GAGVSQSPSNKVTEKGKDVELRCDPISGHTALYWYRQSLGQGLEFLIYFQGNSAPDKSGLPSDRFSAERTGGSVSTLTIQRTQQEDSAVYLCASSLGRGASPLHFGNGTRLTVT.

This clonotype was observed a few times. V and J are TRBV9 and TRBJ2-7; TRBD1 matches at 9 bases. The CDR3 spans 14 residues. Germline CDR1 SGDLS, CDR2 YYNGEE. V lost 4 bases and J lost 5; bases outside the gene matches: 7. The CDR3 sequence is CASSPGTGMDEQYF. The DNA for the CDR3 is TGTGCCAGCAGCCCCGGGACAGGGATGGACGAGCAGTACTTC.

The table lists this clonotype with many counts. The CDR3 region is CASSQGGLAEETQYF. The CDR3 nucleotides are TGTGCCAGCAGCCAAGGGGGACTAGCGGAAGAGACCCAGTACTTC. This chain connects TRBV3-1 to TRBJ2-5; 11 nucleotides line up with TRBD2. CDR1 LGHDT and CDR2 YNNKEL come from the germline V gene (reference sequence). Trimming removed 1 base from V and 3 bases from J; junction bases left unmatched: 1. The CDR3 length is 15 residues.

The V and J genes are TRBV7-8 and TRBJ2-1; 8 nucleotides match TRBD2. V trimming: 2 bases; J trimming: 3 bases; junction bases outside the gene matches: 6. Germline CDR1 SGHVS, CDR2 FQNEAQ. The CDR3 consists of 16 residues. The CDR3 here is CASSLSAGGYYNEQFF. The CDR3 DNA sequence: TGTGCCAGCAGCTTAAGCGCGGGGGGCTACTACAATGAGCAGTTCTTC.

This clonotype showed up just a few times. The CDR3 protein is CASSIPGTGGVYEQYF. The CDR3 DNA is TGTGCCAGCAGTATTCCCGGGACAGGGGGCGTCTACGAGCAGTACTTC. This rearrangement joins TRBV28 to TRBJ2-7; 12 nucleotides match TRBD1. CDR3 length equals 16 residues. Germline CDR1 reads MDHEN; CDR2 reads SYDVKM. V shed 5 bases, J shed 3 bases, and the junction held 8 bases outside the gene matches.

CDR3 nucleotide sequence: TGCAGCTTAGCTCCAGGGTGGGATGAGCAGTTCTTC. Residues: CSLAPGWDEQFF. The chain couples TRBV20-1 to TRBJ2-1, with a tentative D call TRBD1 (5 bases). This CDR3 is 12 amino acids long. The V gene's germline CDR1 is DFQATT and CDR2 SNEGSKA (reference sequence).

This clonotype was seen many times. V gene TRBV15 combines with J gene TRBJ1-5, with 7 bases aligning to TRBD1. Germline assignment: CDR1 LNHNV and CDR2 YYDKDF (reference sequence). This CDR3 is built from 16 residues. V lost 1 base, J lost 5 bases, and 8 bases stayed unmatched. CDR3 nucleotide sequence: TGTGCCACCAGCAGAGGCTCAGGGGGTCGGGATCAGCCCCAGCATTTT. Protein: CATSRGSGGRDQPQHF.

This clonotype was observed at least ten times. The chain carries TRBV28 and TRBJ2-4; 9 nucleotides match TRBD1. Germline CDR1 reads MDHEN; CDR2 reads SYDVKM. The length of the CDR3 is 14 residues. V shed 6 bases, J shed 7 bases, and the junction held 7 bases outside the gene matches. The CDR3 reads CASSGTGRSNIQYF. As DNA, the CDR3 is TGTGCCAGCAGCGGGACAGGGAGATCGAACATTCAGTACTTC.

Ten or more counts support this clonotype. The chain has TRBV7-9 and TRBJ2-6, with 9 bases that match TRBD2. Per germline, CDR1 SEHNR and CDR2 FQNEAQ (reference sequence). The V segment lost 5 bases and the J segment 1 base; nucleotides outside the gene matches: 9. The length of the CDR3 is 18 residues. CDR3 protein: CASSHPTSGVSGANVLTF. The CDR3, as DNA: TGTGCCAGCAGCCATCCGACTAGCGGCGTGTCTGGGGCCAACGTCCTGACTTTC. The full variable domain, in which reference TRBV7-9 and TRBJ2-6 provide the parts outside the CDR3, is DTGVSQNPRHKITKRGQNVTFRCDPISEHNRLYWYRQTLGQGPEFLTYFQNEAQLEKSRLLSDRFSAERPKGSFSTLEIQRTEQGDSAMYLCASSHPTSGVSGANVLTFGAGSRLTVL.